Sequencing of this T cell receptor beta chain was carried out in a study of beta chain features in type 1 diabetes. Investigators reverse transcribed all isolated RNA, so they sequenced expressed TCRB transcripts. Measured with immunoSEQ multiplex PCR; TCRdb has only the in-frame clones, and not every one. Of around 310,000 clones in the sample, around 10% were seen once. The CDR3 consists of 16 residues. The V end lost 2 bases, the J end lost 0 bases, and 13 bases lay between the germline ends. CDR1 is SNHLY, CDR2 FYNNEI, per germline. The sample was naive CD4+ T cells from blood. The origin of this receptor is a woman in her 30s in good health. The chain combines TRBV2 with TRBJ1-1; possibly TRBD1 for D (5 bases). The CDR3 bases are TGTGCCAGCAGTGAACAGGGAAGGGGCTTGAACACTGAAGCTTTCTTT. The encoded protein is CASSEQGRGLNTEAFF.